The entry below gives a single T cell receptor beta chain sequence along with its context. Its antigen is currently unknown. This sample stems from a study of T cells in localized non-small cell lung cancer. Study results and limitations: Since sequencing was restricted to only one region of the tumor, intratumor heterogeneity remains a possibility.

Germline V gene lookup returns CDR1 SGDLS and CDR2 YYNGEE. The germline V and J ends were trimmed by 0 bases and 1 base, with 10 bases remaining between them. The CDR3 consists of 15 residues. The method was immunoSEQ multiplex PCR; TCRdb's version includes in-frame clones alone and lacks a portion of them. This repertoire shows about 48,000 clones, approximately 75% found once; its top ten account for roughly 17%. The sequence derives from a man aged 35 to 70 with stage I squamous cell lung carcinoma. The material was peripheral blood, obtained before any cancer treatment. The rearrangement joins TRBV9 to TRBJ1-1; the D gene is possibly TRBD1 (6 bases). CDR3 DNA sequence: TGTGCCAGCAGCGTAGTCACAGGGACGAACACTGAAGCTTTCTTT. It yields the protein CASSVVTGTNTEAFF. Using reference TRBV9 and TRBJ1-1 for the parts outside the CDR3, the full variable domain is DSGVTQTPKHLITATGQRVTLRCSPRSGDLSVYWYQQSLDQGLQFLIQYYNGEERAKGNILERFSAQQFPDLHSELNLSSLELGDSALYFCASSVVTGTNTEAFFGQGTRLTVV.